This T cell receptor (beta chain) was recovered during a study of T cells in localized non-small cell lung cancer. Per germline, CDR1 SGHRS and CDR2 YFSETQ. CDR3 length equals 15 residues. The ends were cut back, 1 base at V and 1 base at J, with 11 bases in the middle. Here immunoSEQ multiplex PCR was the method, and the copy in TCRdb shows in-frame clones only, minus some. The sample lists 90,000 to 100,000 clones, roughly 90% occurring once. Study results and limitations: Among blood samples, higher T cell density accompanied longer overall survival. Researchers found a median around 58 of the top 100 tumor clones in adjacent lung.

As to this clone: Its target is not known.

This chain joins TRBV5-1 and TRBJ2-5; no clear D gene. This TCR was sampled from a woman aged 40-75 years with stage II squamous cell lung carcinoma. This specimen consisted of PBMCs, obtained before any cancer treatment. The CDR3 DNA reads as TGCGCCAGCAGCTTGAGTGTTCCGCCCCAAGAGACCCAGTACTTC. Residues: CASSLSVPPQETQYF.